Below, 14 T cell receptor beta chains from the same sample are listed, as sequenced in a study of Graves' ophthalmopathy and Graves' hyperthyroidism. Researchers took RNA transcripts and amplified TCR beta CDR3 regions from them. First-round RT-PCR employed HTBI primers, with a second-round multiplex PCR after it. One entry per CDR3 protein, called by TCRdb with MiXCR from the multiplex PCR reads. The sample has over a million distinct CDR3 sequences; roughly 35% are singletons. Sequencing was performed on peripheral blood or thyroid tissue (not recorded which). These receptors came from an adult man with Graves' hyperthyroidism.

The chain employs TRBV5-1 and TRBJ1-2; D might be TRBD1 (6 bases). Germline V lookup: CDR1 SGHRS, CDR2 YFSETQ. V was clipped by 4 bases and J by 8 bases, with 12 bases between them. There are 12 residues in the CDR3. The CDR3 coding sequence is TGCGCCAGCAGCCTACCAGGACAGGGCTACACCTTC. Residues: CASSLPGQGYTF. The full variable domain, in which reference TRBV5-1 and TRBJ1-2 provide the parts outside the CDR3, is KAGVTQTPRYLIKTRGQQVTLSCSPISGHRSVSWYQQTPGQGLQFLFEYFSETQRNKGNFPGRFSGRQFSNSRSEMNVSTLELGDSALYLCASSLPGQGYTFGSGTRLTVV.

This clonotype was counted many times. The genes are TRBV11-2 and TRBJ2-5; D is possibly TRBD1 (7 bases). Trimming removed 1 base from V and 4 bases from J, with 16 bases in between. Germline V gene sequence: CDR1 SGHAT, CDR2 FQNNGV. This CDR3 comprises 16 residues. CDR3 sequence: CASSLVRQGGGETQYF. Here the CDR3 DNA reads TGTGCCAGCAGCTTAGTCCGACAGGGAGGTGGAGAGACCCAGTACTTC.

This clonotype has ten or more counts. The rearrangement joins TRBV2 to TRBJ2-5; D unresolved. This CDR3 spans 13 amino acids. V dropped 5 bases and J dropped 5 bases, with 12 bases sitting between them. CDR1 and CDR2 from the germline V gene are SNHLY and FYNNEI. The CDR3 sequence: CASSPDNGETQYF. The CDR3 DNA reads as TGTGCCAGCAGTCCCGACAATGGGGAGACCCAGTACTTC.

This rearrangement joins TRBV29-1 to TRBJ2-1; TRBD2 matches at 11 bases. The CDR3 is 15 residues long. The J segment lost 0 bases and the V segment lost 8 bases, leaving 6 bases of the junction unmatched. Germline V gives CDR1 SQVTM, CDR2 ANQGSEA. CDR3: CSMGTSGSSYNEQFF. The CDR3 region has the DNA TGCAGCATGGGAACTAGCGGGAGCTCCTACAATGAGCAGTTCTTC.

The chain links TRBV5-6 to TRBJ2-7, with D perhaps matching TRBD1 or TRBD2 (5 bases each). The germline V gene has CDR1 SGHDT and CDR2 YYEEEE. V lost 5 bases to trimming and J lost 9 bases, with 21 bases between them. The CDR3 has 14 amino acids. The CDR3 sequence: CASRNRDGSFGQYF. DNA of the CDR3: TGTGCCAGCAGAAACCGGGACGGCTCGTTCGGGCAGTACTTC.

The table lists this clonotype with a few counts. V gene TRBV6-5 combines with J gene TRBJ1-3; D is perhaps TRBD1 (5 bases). Between the trimmed V and J ends, which lost 6 bases and 5 bases, there was a span of 14 bases. The V gene's germline CDR1 is MNHEY and CDR2 SVGAGI. The CDR3 is made up of 14 amino acids. CDR3 region: CASSRDRMRNTIYF. The CDR3 nucleotides read TGTGCCAGCAGCCGAGACAGAATGAGAAACACCATATATTTT.

This clonotype was observed at least ten times. The rearrangement links TRBV15 to TRBJ1-5; D unclear. Germline CDR1 LNHNV, CDR2 YYDKDF (reference sequence). The CDR3 runs 15 residues. V was trimmed by 0 bases and J by 1 base, leaving 7 bases between them. The CDR3 sequence is CATSRDRRSNQPQHF. CDR3 bases: TGTGCCACCAGCAGAGATCGAAGGAGCAATCAGCCCCAGCATTTT.

This clonotype was detected ten times or more. The V gene is TRBV12-3 or TRBV12-4, the J gene TRBJ1-1; no clear D gene. The CDR3 has 11 amino acids. Trimming pared 3 bases from V and 14 bases from J, leaving 13 bases between. The CDR3: CASSFQEGLFF. The CDR3 region has the DNA TGTGCCAGCAGTTTTCAGGAGGGTTTATTCTTT.

The chain employs TRBV6-5 and TRBJ1-3, with D perhaps TRBD1 (6 bases). The CDR3 totals 14 residues. V was clipped by 9 bases and J by 0 bases, with 12 bases between them. Germline V gives CDR1 MNHEY, CDR2 SVGAGI. CDR3 in amino acids: CASRDTISGNTIYF. CDR3 nucleotides: TGTGCCAGTCGGGACACAATCTCTGGAAACACCATATATTTT.

The V and J genes are TRBV6-4 and TRBJ2-3, with D possibly TRBD2 on 6 matching bases. The CDR3 sequence is 14 residues long. Germline CDR1 MRHNA, CDR2 SNTAGT. The V end lost 3 bases, the J end lost 6 bases, and 13 bases lay between the germline ends. The DNA for the CDR3 is TGTGCCAGCAGTGAGTCGGGGGATTCCGATACGCAGTATTTT. Protein product: CASSESGDSDTQYF.

The chain has TRBV10-3 and TRBJ2-7; D not resolved. Trimming shortened V by 5 bases and J by 7 bases, and 9 bases separated the two germline ends. The CDR3 is made up of 11 amino acids. Germline-derived CDR1 and CDR2 are ENHRY and SYGVKD. The CDR3 spells CAISTGREQYF. Here the CDR3 DNA reads TGTGCCATCAGTACTGGACGTGAGCAGTACTTC.

This clonotype was observed a handful of times. The gene calls are TRBV20-1 and TRBJ2-5; D is possibly TRBD2 (6 bases). Germline V gene lookup returns CDR1 DFQATT and CDR2 SNEGSKA (reference sequence). The CDR3 runs to 15 residues. Trimming removed 3 bases from V and 0 bases from J, with 14 bases in between. The CDR3 DNA follows: TGCAGTGCTAGGGTGGGGGGAAAGTACCAAGAGACCCAGTACTTC. It is translated as CSARVGGKYQETQYF.

The V call is TRBV29-1, the J call TRBJ1-1; the match to TRBD1 covers 8 bases. Trimming removed 4 bases from V and 7 bases from J; junction bases left unmatched: 5. The CDR3 loop spans 12 amino acids. Germline values: CDR1 SQVTM, CDR2 ANQGSEA. The CDR3 DNA follows: TGCAGCGTTGCCCCGGGACAGGTTGAAGCTTTCTTT. Its protein product is CSVAPGQVEAFF. The full variable domain, its missing parts supplied by reference TRBV29-1 and TRBJ1-1, is SAVISQKPSRDICQRGTSLTIQCQVDSQVTMMFWYRQQPGQSLTLIATANQGSEATYESGFVIDKFPISRPNLTFSTLTVSNMSPEDSSIYLCSVAPGQVEAFFGQGTRLTVV.

This clonotype was counted many times. The V and J genes are TRBV29-1 and TRBJ1-2; D is uncertain. CDR1 is SQVTM, CDR2 ANQGSEA, per germline. The CDR3 is made up of 17 amino acids. V lost 0 bases, J lost 0 bases, and 17 bases lay in between. In DNA, the CDR3 is TGCAGCGTTGAAGATCTTAGACGGGATCAAGCTAACTATGGCTACACCTTC. Protein: CSVEDLRRDQANYGYTF.